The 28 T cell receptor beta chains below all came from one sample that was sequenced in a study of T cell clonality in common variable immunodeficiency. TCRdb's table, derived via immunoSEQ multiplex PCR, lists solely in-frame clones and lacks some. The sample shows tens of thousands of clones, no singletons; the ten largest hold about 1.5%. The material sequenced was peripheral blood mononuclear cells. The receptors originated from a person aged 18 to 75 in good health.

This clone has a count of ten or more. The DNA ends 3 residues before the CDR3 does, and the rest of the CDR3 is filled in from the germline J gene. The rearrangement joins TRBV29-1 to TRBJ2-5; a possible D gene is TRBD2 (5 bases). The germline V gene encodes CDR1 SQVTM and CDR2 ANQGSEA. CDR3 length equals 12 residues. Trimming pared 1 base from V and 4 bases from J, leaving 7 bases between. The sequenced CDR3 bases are TGCAGCGTTGAAGTCGGGGTAGAGACC. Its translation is CSVEVGVET. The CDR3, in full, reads CSVEVGVETQYF.

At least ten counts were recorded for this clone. The sequenced CDR3 bases are TGTGCCAGCAGCCAAGGACTAGCGGAAGAGACC. Protein: CASSQGLAEET. The full CDR3 sequence reads CASSQGLAEETQYF. The rearrangement joins TRBV3-1 (or the pseudogene TRBV3-2) to TRBJ2-5, with 9 nucleotides matching TRBD2. The CDR3 extends 3 residues past the end of the read, so its final part is completed from the germline J gene. Germline CDR1 and CDR2: LGHDT and YNNKEL (reference sequence). The CDR3 has 14 residues. With 1 base clipped from V and 3 bases from J, the junction kept 0 bases outside the gene matches.

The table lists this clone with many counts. Partial CDR3 DNA: TGCGCCAGCAGCTTCCTAGTTAGCACAGATACG. It translates to CASSFLVSTDT. The entire CDR3 reads CASSFLVSTDTQYF. The chain recombines TRBV5-1 with TRBJ2-3; D unresolved. The read terminates 3 residues ahead of where the CDR3 ends, so the germline J gene completes it. Trimming cost V 2 bases and J 0 bases, with 7 bases left between them. CDR3 size: 14 residues. Germline V CDR1 and CDR2: SGHRS, YFSETQ.

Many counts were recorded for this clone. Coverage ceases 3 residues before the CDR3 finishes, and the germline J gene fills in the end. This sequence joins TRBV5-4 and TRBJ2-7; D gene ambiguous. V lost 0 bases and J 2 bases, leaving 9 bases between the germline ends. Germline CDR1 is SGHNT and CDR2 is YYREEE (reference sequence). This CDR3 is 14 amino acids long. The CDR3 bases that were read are TGTGCCAGCAGCTTGGTTGGCAGGACCTACGAG. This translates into CASSLVGRTYE. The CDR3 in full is CASSLVGRTYEQYF.

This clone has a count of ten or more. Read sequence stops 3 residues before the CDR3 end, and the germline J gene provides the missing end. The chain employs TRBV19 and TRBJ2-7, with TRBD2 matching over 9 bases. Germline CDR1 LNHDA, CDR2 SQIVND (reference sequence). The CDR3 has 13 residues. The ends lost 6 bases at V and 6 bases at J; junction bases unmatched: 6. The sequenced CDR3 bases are TGTGCCAGTAGGGCGGGAGGGCCGTCCGAG. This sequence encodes CASRAGGPSE. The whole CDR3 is CASRAGGPSEQYF.

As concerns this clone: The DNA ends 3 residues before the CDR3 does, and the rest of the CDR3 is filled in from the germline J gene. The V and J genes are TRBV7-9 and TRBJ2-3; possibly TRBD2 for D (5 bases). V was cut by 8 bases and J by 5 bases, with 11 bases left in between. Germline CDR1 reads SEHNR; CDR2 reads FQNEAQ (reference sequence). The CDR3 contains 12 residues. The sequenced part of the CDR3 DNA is TGTGCCAGCCGAACAGAGGGAGATACG. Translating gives CASRTEGDT. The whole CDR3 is CASRTEGDTQYF.

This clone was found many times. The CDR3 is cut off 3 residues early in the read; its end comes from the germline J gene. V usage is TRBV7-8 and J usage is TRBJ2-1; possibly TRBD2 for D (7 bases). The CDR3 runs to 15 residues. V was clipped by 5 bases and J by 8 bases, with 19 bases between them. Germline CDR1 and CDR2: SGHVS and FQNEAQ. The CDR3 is CASSAQGLLADEQFF. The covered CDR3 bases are TGTGCCAGCAGCGCACAGGGACTACTCGCGGATGAG.

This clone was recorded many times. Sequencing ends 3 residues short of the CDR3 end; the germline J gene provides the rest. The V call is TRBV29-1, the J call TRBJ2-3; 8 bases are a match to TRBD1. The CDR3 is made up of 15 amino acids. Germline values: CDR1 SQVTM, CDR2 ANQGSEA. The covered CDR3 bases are TGCAGCGTTGAAGATCGGGACAGGCTAGATGTTGCG. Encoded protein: CSVEDRDRLDVA. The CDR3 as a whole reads CSVEDRDRLDVAQYF.

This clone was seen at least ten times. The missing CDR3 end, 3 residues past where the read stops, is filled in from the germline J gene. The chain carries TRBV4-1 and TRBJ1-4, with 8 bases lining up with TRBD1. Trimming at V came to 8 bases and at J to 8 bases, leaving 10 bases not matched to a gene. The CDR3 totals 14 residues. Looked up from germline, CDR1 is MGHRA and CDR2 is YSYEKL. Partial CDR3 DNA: TGCGCCAGCGGCCTTGACAGGGGAGACGAAAAA. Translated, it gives CASGLDRGDEK. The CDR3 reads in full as CASGLDRGDEKLFF.

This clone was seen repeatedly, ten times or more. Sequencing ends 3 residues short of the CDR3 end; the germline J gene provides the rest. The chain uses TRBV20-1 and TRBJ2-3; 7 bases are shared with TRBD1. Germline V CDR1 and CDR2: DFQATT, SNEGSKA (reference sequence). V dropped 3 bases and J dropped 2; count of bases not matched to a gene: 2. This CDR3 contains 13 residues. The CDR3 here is CSARGQYTDTQYF. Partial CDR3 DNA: TGCAGTGCTAGGGGACAGTACACAGATACG.

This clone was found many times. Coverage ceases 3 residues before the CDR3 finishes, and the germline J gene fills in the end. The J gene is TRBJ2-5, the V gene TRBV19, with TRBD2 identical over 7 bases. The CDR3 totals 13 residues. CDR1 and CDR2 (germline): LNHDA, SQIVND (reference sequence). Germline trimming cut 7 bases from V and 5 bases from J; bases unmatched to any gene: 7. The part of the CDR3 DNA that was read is TGTGCCAGTACGTTGAGCGGGGCTGAGACC. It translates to CASTLSGAET. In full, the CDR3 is CASTLSGAETQYF.

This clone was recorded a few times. This CDR3 reads CASSVETSTTDTQYF. CDR3 DNA, as far as it was read: TGCGCCAGCAGTGTTGAGACTTCTACCACAGATACG. The chain has TRBV10-2 and TRBJ2-3; no clear D gene. Read sequence stops 3 residues before the CDR3 end, and the germline J gene provides the missing end. CDR1 and CDR2 from the germline V gene are WSHSY and SAAADI. With 4 bases removed from V and 2 bases from J, the gap between germline ends came to 13 bases. CDR3 size: 15 residues.

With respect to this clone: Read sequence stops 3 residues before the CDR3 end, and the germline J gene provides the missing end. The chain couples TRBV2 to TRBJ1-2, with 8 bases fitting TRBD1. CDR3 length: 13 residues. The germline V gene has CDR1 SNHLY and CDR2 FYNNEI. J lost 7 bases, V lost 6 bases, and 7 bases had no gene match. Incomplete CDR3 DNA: TGTGCCAGCAGCCGGACAGGGCGGGGTGGC. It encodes CASSRTGRGG. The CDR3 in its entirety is CASSRTGRGGYTF.

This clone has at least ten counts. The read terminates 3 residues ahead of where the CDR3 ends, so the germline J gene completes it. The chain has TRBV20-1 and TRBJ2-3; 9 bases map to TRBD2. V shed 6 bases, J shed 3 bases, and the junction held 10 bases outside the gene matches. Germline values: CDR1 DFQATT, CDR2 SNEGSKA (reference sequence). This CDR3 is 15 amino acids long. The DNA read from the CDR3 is TGCAGTGCCCCAGCCGGACTAGCGATTACAGATACG. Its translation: CSAPAGLAITDT. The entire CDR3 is CSAPAGLAITDTQYF.

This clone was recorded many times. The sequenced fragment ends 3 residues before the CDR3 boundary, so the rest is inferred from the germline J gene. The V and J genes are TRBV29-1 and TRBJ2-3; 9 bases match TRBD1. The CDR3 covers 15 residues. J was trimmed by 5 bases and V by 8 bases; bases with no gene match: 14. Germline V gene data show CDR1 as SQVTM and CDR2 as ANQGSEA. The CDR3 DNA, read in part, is TGCAGCTTGCGTGCAGGACAGGGGATTGTAGATACG. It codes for CSLRAGQGIVDT. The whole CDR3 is CSLRAGQGIVDTQYF.

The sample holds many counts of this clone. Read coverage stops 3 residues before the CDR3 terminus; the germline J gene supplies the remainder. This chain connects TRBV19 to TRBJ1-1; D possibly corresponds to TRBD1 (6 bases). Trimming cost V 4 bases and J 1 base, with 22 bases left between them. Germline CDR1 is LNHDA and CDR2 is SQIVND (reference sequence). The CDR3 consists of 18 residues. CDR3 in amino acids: CASSTNVNRVSKNTEAFF. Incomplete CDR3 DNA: TGTGCCAGTAGTACTAACGTCAACAGGGTCTCAAAGAACACTGAA.

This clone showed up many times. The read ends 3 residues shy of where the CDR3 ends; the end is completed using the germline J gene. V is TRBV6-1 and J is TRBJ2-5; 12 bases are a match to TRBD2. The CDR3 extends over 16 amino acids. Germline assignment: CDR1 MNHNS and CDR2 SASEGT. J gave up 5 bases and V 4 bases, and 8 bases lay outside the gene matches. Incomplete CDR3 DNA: TGTGCCAGCAGTGCACCTACGACTAGCGGGAGTGAGACC. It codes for CASSAPTTSGSET. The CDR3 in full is CASSAPTTSGSETQYF.

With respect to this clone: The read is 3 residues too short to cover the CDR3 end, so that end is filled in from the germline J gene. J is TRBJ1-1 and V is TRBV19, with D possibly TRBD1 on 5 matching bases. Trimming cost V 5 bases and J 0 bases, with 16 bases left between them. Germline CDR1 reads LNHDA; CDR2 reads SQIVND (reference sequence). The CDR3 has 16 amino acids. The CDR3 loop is CASSSWTEGMNTEAFF. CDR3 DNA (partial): TGTGCCAGTAGTTCCTGGACCGAGGGGATGAACACTGAA.

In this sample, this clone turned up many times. The chain's CDR3 is CASSPGDDYGYTF. The DNA read from the CDR3 is TGTGCCAGCAGTCCAGGGGACGACTATGGC. The gene calls are TRBV7-3 and TRBJ1-2; possibly TRBD1 for D (6 bases). The read comes to an end 3 residues before the CDR3 does, leaving the germline J gene to fill in the end. The V gene lost 6 bases and the J gene lost 3 bases, with 11 bases spanning the gap. CDR1 is SGHTA, CDR2 FQGTGA, per germline. CDR3 size: 13 residues.

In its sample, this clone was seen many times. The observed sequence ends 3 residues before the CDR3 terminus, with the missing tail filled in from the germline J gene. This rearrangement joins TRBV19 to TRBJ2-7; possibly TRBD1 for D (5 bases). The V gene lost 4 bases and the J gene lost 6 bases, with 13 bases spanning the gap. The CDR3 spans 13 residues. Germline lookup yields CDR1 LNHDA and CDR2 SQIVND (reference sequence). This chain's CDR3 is CASSKSGHREQYF. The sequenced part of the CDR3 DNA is TGTGCCAGTAGTAAGTCAGGACACCGCGAG.

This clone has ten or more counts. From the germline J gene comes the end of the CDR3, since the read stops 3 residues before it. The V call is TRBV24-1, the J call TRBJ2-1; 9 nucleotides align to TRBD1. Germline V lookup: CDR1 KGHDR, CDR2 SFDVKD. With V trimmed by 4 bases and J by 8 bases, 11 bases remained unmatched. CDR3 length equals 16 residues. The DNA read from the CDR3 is TGTGCCACCAGTGACCCAGGAGCGACAGGGGGATATGAG. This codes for CATSDPGATGGYE. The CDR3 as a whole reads CATSDPGATGGYEQFF.

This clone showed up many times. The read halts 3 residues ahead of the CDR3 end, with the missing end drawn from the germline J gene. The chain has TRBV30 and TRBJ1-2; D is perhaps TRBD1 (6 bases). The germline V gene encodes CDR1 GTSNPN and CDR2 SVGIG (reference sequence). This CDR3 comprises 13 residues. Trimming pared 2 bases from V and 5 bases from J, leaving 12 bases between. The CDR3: CAWSPGTTYGYTF. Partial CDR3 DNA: TGTGCCTGGAGTCCCGGGACAACGTATGGC.

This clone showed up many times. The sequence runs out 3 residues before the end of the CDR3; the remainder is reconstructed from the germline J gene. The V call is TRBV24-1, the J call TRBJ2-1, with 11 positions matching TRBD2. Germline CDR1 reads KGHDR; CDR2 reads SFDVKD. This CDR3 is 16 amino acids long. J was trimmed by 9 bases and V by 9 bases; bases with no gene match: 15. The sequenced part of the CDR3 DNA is TGTGCCACCGGGGAAGGGAGCGGACTAGCGGGTAGTGAG. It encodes CATGEGSGLAGSE. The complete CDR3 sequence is CATGEGSGLAGSEQFF.

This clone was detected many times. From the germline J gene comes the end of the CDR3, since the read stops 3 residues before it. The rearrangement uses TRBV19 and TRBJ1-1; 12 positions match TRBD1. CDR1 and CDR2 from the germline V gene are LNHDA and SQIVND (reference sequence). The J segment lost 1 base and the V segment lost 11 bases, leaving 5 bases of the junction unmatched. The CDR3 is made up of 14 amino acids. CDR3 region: CAVWGQGANTEAFF. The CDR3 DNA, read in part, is TGTGCCGTATGGGGACAGGGGGCGAACACTGAA.

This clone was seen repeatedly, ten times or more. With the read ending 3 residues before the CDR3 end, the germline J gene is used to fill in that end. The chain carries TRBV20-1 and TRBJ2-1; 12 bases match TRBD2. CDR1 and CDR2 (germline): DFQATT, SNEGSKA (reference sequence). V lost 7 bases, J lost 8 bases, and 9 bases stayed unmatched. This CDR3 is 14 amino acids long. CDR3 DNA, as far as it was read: TGCAGTGTCGATCTAGCGGGAGGGCCTTATGAG. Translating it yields CSVDLAGGPYE. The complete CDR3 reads CSVDLAGGPYEQFF.

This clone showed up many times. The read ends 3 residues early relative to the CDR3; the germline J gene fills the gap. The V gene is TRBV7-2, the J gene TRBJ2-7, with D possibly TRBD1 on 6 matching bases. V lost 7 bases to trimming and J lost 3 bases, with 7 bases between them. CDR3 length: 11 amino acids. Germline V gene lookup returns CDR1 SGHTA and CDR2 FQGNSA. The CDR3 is CASKQGYEQYF. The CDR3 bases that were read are TGTGCCAGCAAACAGGGCTACGAG.

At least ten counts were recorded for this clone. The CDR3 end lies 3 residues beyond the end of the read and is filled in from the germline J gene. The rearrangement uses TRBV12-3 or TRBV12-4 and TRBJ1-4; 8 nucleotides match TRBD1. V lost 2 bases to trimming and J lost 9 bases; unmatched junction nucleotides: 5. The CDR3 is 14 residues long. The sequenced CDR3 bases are TGTGCCAGCAGTTTACAGGGGGCGCAAAAAAAA. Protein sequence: CASSLQGAQKK. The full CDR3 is CASSLQGAQKKLFF.

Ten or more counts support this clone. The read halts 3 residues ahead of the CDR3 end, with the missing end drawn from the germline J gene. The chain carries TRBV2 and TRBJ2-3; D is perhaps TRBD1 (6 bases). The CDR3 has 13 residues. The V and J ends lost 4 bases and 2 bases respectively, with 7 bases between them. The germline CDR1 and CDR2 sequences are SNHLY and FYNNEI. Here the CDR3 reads CASSGDNTDTQYF. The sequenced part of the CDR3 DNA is TGTGCCAGCAGTGGGGACAACACAGATACG.